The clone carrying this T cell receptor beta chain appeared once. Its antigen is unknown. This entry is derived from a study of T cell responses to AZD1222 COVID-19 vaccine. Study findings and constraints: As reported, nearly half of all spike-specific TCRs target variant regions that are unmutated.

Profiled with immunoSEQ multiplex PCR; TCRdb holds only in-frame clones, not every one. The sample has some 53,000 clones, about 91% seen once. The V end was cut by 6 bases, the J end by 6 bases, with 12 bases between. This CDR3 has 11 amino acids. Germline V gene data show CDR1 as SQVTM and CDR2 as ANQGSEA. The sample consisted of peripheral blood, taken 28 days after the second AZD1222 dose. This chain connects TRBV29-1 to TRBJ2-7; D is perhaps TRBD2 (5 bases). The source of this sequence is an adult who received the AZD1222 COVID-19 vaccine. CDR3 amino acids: CSVSEAPEQYF. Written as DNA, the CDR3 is TGCAGCGTGTCGGAGGCCCCCGAGCAGTACTTC.